The rows below give T cell receptor beta chains drawn from one sample of a study of shared T cell receptors in the human thymus. Data came from immunoSEQ multiplex PCR; TCRdb stores just in-frame clones and leaves some out. The sample lists about 660,000 clones, roughly 88% occurring once. This sample was also put to use in a study of human thymus T cells.

Sequencing was performed on thymocytes. The origin of the receptors is a boy under two years old with a congenital heart defect. Both conserved end residues are part of each CDR3. A D gene is named only where the DNA matches it firmly. Rows give clone size only sometimes, using once, few, many, or a class for an expanded clone.

>TRBJ1-1|11|TRBV20-1|NA|NA
CSASGHPWAFF
TGCAGTGCTAGCGGACATCCGTGGGCTTTCTTT
>TRBJ1-2|16|TRBV28|NA|NA
CASSLTWGEGVWGYTF
TGTGCCAGCAGTTTAACCTGGGGGGAGGGGGTCTGGGGCTACACCTTC
>TRBJ2-1|14|TRBV28|TRBD2|NA
CASSFSIERGEQFF
TGTGCCAGCAGTTTTTCCATCGAGCGGGGCGAGCAGTTCTTC
>TRBJ1-1|16|TRBV18|TRBD1|NA
CASSPGQGAVNTEAFF
TGTGCCAGCTCACCGGGACAGGGGGCGGTGAACACTGAAGCTTTCTTT
>TRBJ2-5|14|TRBV5-4|NA|NA
CASSDRSNKETQYF
TGTGCCAGCTCCGACAGATCCAACAAAGAGACCCAGTACTTC
>TRBJ2-1|12|TRBV28|NA|NA
CASRAPYNEQFF
TGTGCCAGCAGGGCCCCTTACAATGAGCAGTTCTTC
>TRBJ1-1|10|TRBV27|NA|NA
CASSLTEAFF
TGTGCCAGCAGTCTAACTGAAGCTTTCTTT
>TRBJ2-1|14|TRBV29-1|TRBD2|NA
CSVKAGGPVNEQFF
TGCAGCGTAAAAGCGGGAGGGCCGGTCAATGAGCAGTTCTTC
>TRBJ1-2|13|TRBV5-1|NA|NA
CASSPRPGDGYTF
TGCGCCAGCAGCCCCAGACCCGGGGATGGCTACACCTTC
>TRBJ2-1|18|TRBV28|NA|NA
CASTSKWSDPRCPNEQFF
TGTGCCAGCACCTCAAAGTGGAGCGACCCGCGGTGTCCCAATGAGCAGTTCTTC
>TRBJ2-1|13|TRBV11-2|TRBD2|NA
CASSLGGYNEQFF
TGTGCCAGCAGCTTGGGGGGGTACAATGAGCAGTTCTTC
>TRBJ1-5|16|TRBV15|NA|NA
CATSRRPGLGNQPQHF
TGTGCCACCAGCAGACGCCCAGGTCTGGGCAATCAGCCCCAGCATTTT
>TRBJ2-5|13|TRBV30|NA|NA
CAWRIGLVETQYF
TGTGCCTGGAGGATAGGTCTAGTGGAGACCCAGTACTTC
>TRBJ1-5|17|TRBV19|TRBD1|NA
CASSSAGTGFRNQPQHF
TGTGCCAGTAGTAGTGCCGGGACAGGGTTCCGCAATCAGCCCCAGCATTTT
>TRBJ2-7|18|TRBV4-1|TRBD2|NA
CASSQDVMGVAGGREQYF
TGCGCCAGCAGCCAAGATGTAATGGGGGTGGCGGGAGGGCGGGAGCAGTACTTC
>TRBJ2-1|17|TRBV15|TRBD2|NA
CATSRDFREESYNEQFF
TGTGCCACCAGCAGAGATTTCCGGGAGGAGTCGTACAATGAGCAGTTCTTC
>TRBJ2-7|13|TRBV5-8|NA|NA
CASSLSGQNEQYF
TGTGCCAGCAGCTTGTCTGGGCAAAACGAGCAGTACTTC
>TRBJ2-1|16|TRBV5-4|NA|NA
CASSLSGTDSYNEQFF
TGTGCCAGCAGCTTATCGGGGACTGACTCCTACAATGAGCAGTTCTTC
>TRBJ2-1|16|TRBV28|TRBD2|few
CASRYPSGSSYNEQFF
TGTGCCAGCAGATACCCGAGCGGGAGCTCCTACAATGAGCAGTTCTTC
>TRBJ2-3|17|TRBV4-3|NA|few
CASSQGPLARSTDTQYF
TGCGCCAGCAGCCAAGGCCCTCTAGCGAGGAGCACAGATACGCAGTATTTT
>TRBJ2-7|20|TRBV14|TRBD2|NA
CASSQRGGVGLAGVTYEQYF
TGTGCCAGCAGCCAGAGAGGGGGCGTGGGACTAGCGGGAGTCACCTACGAGCAGTACTTC
>TRBJ2-3|15|TRBV14|TRBD1|NA
CASSSGQPSTDTQYF
TGTGCCAGCAGCTCGGGACAGCCAAGCACAGATACGCAGTATTTT
>TRBJ1-2|14|TRBV15|NA|NA
CATSRESDNSGYTF
TGTGCCACCAGCAGAGAGTCGGATAACAGTGGCTACACCTTC
>TRBJ2-7|17|TRBV25-1|TRBD2|NA
CASSERASGRPFYEQYF
TGTGCCAGCAGTGAACGGGCTAGCGGGAGGCCTTTCTACGAGCAGTACTTC
>TRBJ2-7|16|TRBV15|TRBD2|once
CATSRLISGRSYEQYF
TGTGCCACCAGCAGATTAATTAGCGGGAGGTCGTACGAGCAGTACTTC
>TRBJ2-3|16|TRBV7-9|TRBD2|NA
CASSLLRLAGTDTQYF
TGTGCCAGCAGCTTACTGAGACTAGCGGGGACAGATACGCAGTATTTT
>TRBJ1-2|16|TRBV13|NA|NA
CASSLGRARANYGYTF
TGTGCCAGCAGCTTAGGGAGAGCCAGGGCGAACTATGGCTACACCTTC
>TRBJ2-5|13|TRBV28|TRBD2|NA
CASSLGGEETQYF
TGTGCCAGCAGTTTGGGAGGGGAAGAGACCCAGTACTTC
>TRBJ2-1|12|TRBV28|TRBD2|NA
CASRGTSAEQFF
TGTGCCAGCAGGGGGACTAGCGCTGAGCAGTTCTTC
>TRBJ2-4|17|TRBV11-2|NA|NA
CASRSAFSDGAKNIQYF
TGTGCCAGCAGATCCGCCTTTAGCGACGGGGCCAAAAACATTCAGTACTTC
>TRBJ2-2|15|TRBV12-2|NA|NA
CASRELAGVSGELFF
TGTGCAAGTCGGGAACTAGCGGGAGTTTCCGGGGAGCTGTTTTTT
>TRBJ2-2|14|TRBV4-3|TRBD1|NA
CASSQGQGVGELFF
TGCGCCAGCAGCCAAGGGCAGGGGGTCGGGGAGCTGTTTTTT
>TRBJ2-1|15|TRBV5-4|TRBD2|NA
CASSSSGRPYNEQFF
TGTGCCAGCAGCTCTAGCGGGAGGCCCTACAATGAGCAGTTCTTC
>TRBJ2-4|19|TRBV4-1|TRBD2|NA
CASSHTGTRGAETKNIQYF
TGCGCCAGCAGCCATACCGGGACTAGGGGGGCAGAAACCAAAAACATTCAGTACTTC
>TRBJ2-1|14|TRBV19|NA|NA
CASSLGLGSDEQFF
TGTGCCAGTAGTTTGGGACTGGGAAGCGATGAGCAGTTCTTC
>TRBJ2-3|17|TRBV19|TRBD2|few
CASSRRRETCSTDTQYF
TGTGCCAGTAGTAGGCGGCGGGAGACTTGTAGCACAGATACGCAGTATTTT
>TRBJ2-3|17|TRBV4-2|TRBD2|NA
CASSQDHPSGIGGTQYF
TGTGCCAGCAGCCAAGATCATCCTAGCGGGATCGGGGGTACGCAGTATTTT
>TRBJ1-1|16|TRBV6-5|NA|NA
CASSYGDRRSNTEAFF
TGTGCCAGCAGTTACGGTGACAGACGGTCCAACACTGAAGCTTTCTTT
>TRBJ1-4|15|TRBV27|NA|once
CASSRYRPGGEKLFF
TGTGCCAGCAGTCGCTACAGGCCCGGGGGTGAAAAACTGTTTTTT
>TRBJ2-7|12|TRBV2|NA|once
CASNRVSYEQYF
TGTGCCAGCAACAGGGTCTCCTACGAGCAGTACTTC
>TRBJ1-2|13|TRBV28|NA|NA
CASSPTGIHGYTF
TGTGCCAGCAGTCCTACAGGAATTCATGGCTACACCTTC
>TRBJ2-5|13|TRBV5-1|NA|NA
CASFREGSETQYF
TGCGCCAGCTTCCGGGAAGGATCAGAGACCCAGTACTTC
>TRBJ2-3|14|TRBV2|TRBD2|NA
CASRGVAGAHTQYF
TGTGCCAGCAGGGGTGTGGCGGGAGCGCATACGCAGTATTTT
>TRBJ2-5|14|TRBV29-1|TRBD1|NA
CSVGPRQGQETQYF
TGCAGCGTTGGCCCCAGACAGGGACAAGAGACCCAGTACTTC
>TRBJ2-2|14|TRBV10-3|NA|NA
CAISWAESTGELFF
TGTGCCATCAGTTGGGCAGAATCCACCGGGGAGCTGTTTTTT
>TRBJ1-1|12|TRBV6-1|NA|NA
CASSEGRAEAFF
TGTGCCAGCAGTGAAGGGAGGGCTGAAGCTTTCTTT
>TRBJ2-3|15|TRBV7-8|NA|NA
CASTSPGRRGDTQYF
TGTGCCAGCACTTCCCCCGGGCGCCGAGGGGATACGCAGTATTTT
>TRBJ1-4|16|TRBV30|TRBD1|few
CAWTPGTGVTNEKLFF
TGTGCCTGGACCCCCGGGACAGGGGTGACTAATGAAAAACTGTTTTTT
>TRBJ2-5|15|TRBV5-4|NA|once
CASSRRLGWGETQYF
TGTGCCAGCAGCCGTAGACTAGGTTGGGGAGAGACCCAGTACTTC
>TRBJ2-7|13|TRBV15|NA|NA
CATSGGLPYEQYF
TGTGCCACCAGCGGGGGACTCCCCTACGAGCAGTACTTC
>TRBJ2-1|15|TRBV27|TRBD2|NA
CASSPTSGVHNEQFF
TGTGCCAGCAGTCCGACTAGCGGGGTCCACAATGAGCAGTTCTTC